Listed here are 31 T cell receptor beta chains from one sample, sequenced in a study of CD8 T cells in ankylosing spondylitis. TCRdb re-called the 5' RACE reads with MiXCR, one entry per CDR3 protein. Among under 450,000 distinct CDR3 sequences, roughly 17% were seen once, and the ten largest hold 0.95% to 1.1%. The study's findings and limits: About 8 highly homologous variants made up a TCR beta motif, and this motif appeared characteristic of ankylosing spondylitis blood.

No cognate antigen is known for these TCRs. The sample taken for sequencing was blood, either unsorted or a sorted T cell fraction (not recorded which). These receptors were collected from a male donor with ankylosing spondylitis.

The genes are TRBV4-1 and TRBJ1-5; 7 positions agree with TRBD1. The germline V gene has CDR1 MGHRA and CDR2 YSYEKL. With 3 bases clipped from V and 9 bases from J, the junction kept 20 bases outside the gene matches. The CDR3 sequence is 18 residues long. CDR3 nucleotide sequence: TGCGCCAGCAGCCACGTCATCGCCGGGACAGCCGACCTTAGGCCCCAGCATTTT. It translates to CASSHVIAGTADLRPQHF.

The chain joins TRBV2 to TRBJ2-3, with TRBD2 matching 14 bases. Trimming at V came to 6 bases and at J to 5 bases, leaving 4 bases not matched to a gene. This CDR3 is built from 15 residues. CDR1 and CDR2 from the germline V gene are SNHLY and FYNNEI. The CDR3 DNA is TGTGCCAGCAGCCCCGGGACTAGCGGGAGAGATACGCAGTATTTT. This codes for CASSPGTSGRDTQYF.

This chain joins TRBV6-6 and TRBJ1-1; D call uncertain. The germline V and J ends were trimmed by 4 bases and 1 base, with 7 bases remaining between them. Germline CDR1 MNHNY, CDR2 SVGAGI (reference sequence). CDR3 length: 13 amino acids. CDR3 protein: CASSFSQNTEAFF. CDR3 DNA sequence: TGTGCCAGCAGTTTCTCACAGAACACTGAAGCTTTCTTT.

This clonotype was seen a handful of times. This sequence joins TRBV5-6 and TRBJ2-7, with 8 positions matching TRBD1. This CDR3 is 15 amino acids long. With 4 bases clipped from V and 3 bases from J, the junction kept 9 bases outside the gene matches. Germline V CDR1 and CDR2: SGHDT, YYEEEE. DNA of the CDR3: TGTGCCAGCAGCCCTGACCCGACAGGGGTCTACGAGCAGTACTTC. Its translation: CASSPDPTGVYEQYF.

This clonotype was counted at least ten times. The CDR3 region is CASSSTGGTDTQYF. The CDR3 bases are TGTGCCAGCAGTTCCACAGGAGGCACAGATACGCAGTATTTT. The chain has TRBV25-1 and TRBJ2-3; weak D call: TRBD1 (5 bases). V was trimmed by 5 bases and J by 1 base, leaving 10 bases between them. From germline, CDR1 is MGHDK and CDR2 SYGVNS. This CDR3 is 14 amino acids long.

This clonotype was counted a few times. This chain joins TRBV5-1 and TRBJ1-4, with TRBD1 matching 9 bases. Trimming took 2 bases from V and 1 from J; bases not matched to a gene: 6. The CDR3 runs 17 residues. Germline V gives CDR1 SGHRS, CDR2 YFSETQ. The CDR3 loop reads CASSFSWTGVTNEKLFF. CDR3 bases: TGCGCCAGCAGCTTCTCCTGGACAGGGGTAACTAATGAAAAACTGTTTTTT.

The CDR3 sequence: CASGRGGTDYGYTF. The CDR3 DNA follows: TGTGCCAGTGGACGCGGCGGGACCGACTATGGCTACACCTTC. The gene calls are TRBV19 and TRBJ1-2, with D possibly TRBD1 on 5 matching bases. Germline V CDR1 and CDR2: LNHDA, SQIVND (reference sequence). Between the trimmed V and J ends, which lost 8 bases and 3 bases, there was a span of 16 bases. CDR3 length equals 14 residues.

This clonotype was recorded at least ten times. V is TRBV29-1 and J is TRBJ2-1; D not certain. V was trimmed by 3 bases and J by 14 bases, leaving 14 bases between them. Germline loops: CDR1 SQVTM, CDR2 ANQGSEA. CDR3 length equals 11 residues. CDR3 nucleotides: TGCAGCGTTGACTGGACGGAAAGCGAGTTCTTC. This translates into CSVDWTESEFF.

The V gene is TRBV20-1, the J gene TRBJ1-2; D not certain. V lost 1 base to trimming and J lost 4 bases, with 22 bases between them. Germline V gene data show CDR1 as DFQATT and CDR2 as SNEGSKA (reference sequence). The CDR3 is 17 residues long. In nucleotides, the CDR3 is TGCAGTGCTAGAGTCAAATTAGGGAACAGTTACTTCTATGGCTACACCTTC. Amino acids: CSARVKLGNSYFYGYTF.

This clonotype has a handful of counts. The V gene is TRBV20-1, the J gene TRBJ1-2; D gene unclear. This CDR3 has 14 amino acids. V shed 6 bases and J shed 2 bases, with 16 bases lying between them. Germline CDR1 and CDR2: DFQATT and SNEGSKA (reference sequence). CDR3 nucleotides: TGCAGTGCCCCGCCGAGGGTCGGGAACTATGGCTACACCTTC. The encoded protein is CSAPPRVGNYGYTF.

The V call is TRBV24-1, the J call TRBJ1-2; 8 bases fit TRBD1. The V gene end was trimmed by 2 bases and the J gene end by 8 bases; junction bases not matched to a gene: 6. The CDR3 consists of 14 residues. The germline CDR1 and CDR2 sequences are KGHDR and SFDVKD. CDR3 protein: CATSDSGRGHGYTF. The DNA for the CDR3 is TGTGCCACCAGTGATTCTGGCAGGGGGCACGGCTACACCTTC.

The chain links TRBV28 to TRBJ2-7; D possibly corresponds to TRBD2 (5 bases). V was clipped by 7 bases and J by 4 bases, with 11 bases between them. There are 12 residues in the CDR3. Germline values: CDR1 MDHEN, CDR2 SYDVKM. CDR3 region: CASTLPGYEQYF. In DNA, the CDR3 is TGTGCCAGCACCCTCCCGGGGTACGAGCAGTACTTC.

This chain links TRBV5-4 with TRBJ1-2, with D hard to call. This CDR3 is built from 16 residues. The germline V gene encodes CDR1 SGHNT and CDR2 YYREEE (reference sequence). V was pared by 4 bases and J by 0 bases, with 16 bases between. The CDR3 protein is CASSPPGKNTNYGYTF. The CDR3 bases are TGTGCCAGCAGCCCACCCGGGAAAAATACTAACTATGGCTACACCTTC.

This clonotype was observed at least ten times. The genes are TRBV12-3 or TRBV12-4 and TRBJ2-1; D gene uncertain. V lost 5 bases to trimming and J lost 8 bases, with 13 bases between them. This CDR3 contains 13 residues. As DNA, the CDR3 is TGTGCCAGCAGTCCCGCTGATAGGTATGAGCAGTTCTTC. Protein: CASSPADRYEQFF.

The chain joins TRBV6-5 to TRBJ2-2; D unclear. CDR1 is MNHEY, CDR2 SVGAGI, per germline. V was shortened by 1 base and J by 1 base, with 10 bases between the two germline ends. CDR3 length equals 16 residues. CDR3 DNA: TGTGCCAGCAGTTACTTGGGCAAACGGAACACCGGGGAGCTGTTTTTT. It encodes CASSYLGKRNTGELFF.

This clonotype was found a few times. The chain employs TRBV7-8 and TRBJ2-1; D could derive from TRBD1 or TRBD2 (6 bases each). CDR3 size: 16 residues. V was pared by 1 base and J by 7 bases, with 17 bases between. From germline, CDR1 is SGHVS and CDR2 FQNEAQ. The CDR3, as DNA: TGTGCCAGCAGCTTAGTTGGAGGGACATTAGCAAATGAGCAGTTCTTC. Translating it yields CASSLVGGTLANEQFF.

V and J are TRBV29-1 and TRBJ2-5; D remains ambiguous. CDR3 length: 14 residues. Germline CDR1 reads SQVTM; CDR2 reads ANQGSEA. The V gene lost 4 bases and the J gene lost 5 bases, with 17 bases spanning the gap. In DNA, the CDR3 is TGCAGCGTTGTCGGCCTTTTTAGACCCGAGACCCAGTACTTC. Encoded protein: CSVVGLFRPETQYF.

The chain uses TRBV14 and TRBJ1-1; D is unclear. Germline V gene lookup returns CDR1 SGHDN and CDR2 FVKESK. This CDR3 has 12 amino acids. V dropped 3 bases and J dropped 2 bases, with 4 bases sitting between them. The CDR3 DNA sequence: TGTGCCAGCAGCCATACTAACACTGAAGCTTTCTTT. Protein product: CASSHTNTEAFF.

This clonotype was picked up a small number of times. The chain has TRBV6-1 and TRBJ2-7; 8 nucleotides match TRBD1. Germline trimming cut 6 bases from V and 3 bases from J; bases unmatched to any gene: 10. The CDR3 has 15 amino acids. Germline CDR1 is MNHNS and CDR2 is SASEGT. The CDR3 DNA reads TGTGCCAGCAGAAACCCGGGGACAGGAGTCTACGAGCAGTACTTC. This gives the protein CASRNPGTGVYEQYF.

The CDR3 is CASSSPGVAGPSSTYEQYF. For the CDR3, the DNA is TGTGCCAGCAGTTCCCCGGGGGTAGCGGGACCCTCCTCAACCTACGAGCAGTACTTC. The chain is built from TRBV28 and TRBJ2-7; 8 bases align to TRBD2. The CDR3 covers 19 residues. Per germline, CDR1 MDHEN and CDR2 SYDVKM. V lost 4 bases and J lost 2; bases outside the gene matches: 19. The variable domain in full, with the rest retrieved from reference TRBV28 and TRBJ2-7, is DVKVTQSSRYLVKRTGEKVFLECVQDMDHENMFWYRQDPGLGLRLIYFSYDVKMKEKGDIPEGYSVSREKKERFSLILESASTNQTSMYLCASSSPGVAGPSSTYEQYFGPGTRLTVT.

This clonotype came up a few times. CDR3 bases: TGTGCTAGTGGTTTGAGGGGGGGCTCTGGGGCCAACGTCCTGACTTTC. Protein sequence: CASGLRGGSGANVLTF. V and J are TRBV12-5 and TRBJ2-6; weak D call: TRBD2 (7 bases). V was trimmed by 2 bases and J by 0 bases, leaving 8 bases between them. Germline-derived CDR1 and CDR2 are LGHNT and FRNRAP. The CDR3 has 16 amino acids.

The V and J genes are TRBV20-1 and TRBJ2-3, with 7 bases fitting TRBD2. V lost 2 bases and J lost 0; bases outside the gene matches: 8. Germline V gives CDR1 DFQATT, CDR2 SNEGSKA (reference sequence). The length of the CDR3 is 16 residues. CDR3 protein: CSARHPGGESTDTQYF. The CDR3 nucleotides read TGCAGTGCTAGACACCCGGGGGGTGAAAGCACAGATACGCAGTATTTT.

The V gene is TRBV20-1, the J gene TRBJ1-5; D gene unclear. This CDR3 comprises 14 residues. CDR1 is DFQATT, CDR2 SNEGSKA, per germline (reference sequence). Trimming cost V 1 base and J 3 bases, with 10 bases left between them. CDR3 sequence: CSARADSPNQPQHF. CDR3 nucleotide sequence: TGCAGTGCTAGAGCCGATTCCCCCAATCAGCCCCAGCATTTT.

This chain uses TRBV7-6 with TRBJ2-1; 10 nucleotides match TRBD1. This CDR3 contains 14 residues. The germline V gene has CDR1 SGHVS and CDR2 FNYEAQ. V lost 4 bases to trimming and J lost 4 bases; unmatched junction nucleotides: 1. CDR3 DNA: TGTGCCAGCAGCTCGGACAGGGGGTACAATGAGCAGTTCTTC. Protein sequence: CASSSDRGYNEQFF.

The chain is built from TRBV12-3 or TRBV12-4 and TRBJ1-4; a weak D match, TRBD1 (5 bases). There are 15 residues in the CDR3. The V and J ends lost 7 bases and 9 bases respectively, with 21 bases between them. The CDR3 loop reads CASKQAGTTGKKLFF. The CDR3, as DNA: TGTGCCAGCAAACAAGCCGGGACCACGGGGAAAAAACTGTTTTTT.

The chain links TRBV4-1 to TRBJ1-2; D perhaps matches TRBD1 (6 bases). CDR3 length: 16 amino acids. The germline CDR1 and CDR2 sequences are MGHRA and YSYEKL. Deletions cut 1 base from V and 5 bases from J, with 17 bases between. The CDR3 is CASSQGSGQKVYGYTF. CDR3 DNA: TGCGCCAGCAGCCAAGGCTCCGGACAGAAAGTTTATGGCTACACCTTC.

This clonotype was recorded a few times. The chain has TRBV9 and TRBJ1-2; tentatively, D is TRBD1 (6 bases). CDR1 is SGDLS, CDR2 YYNGEE, per germline. V shed 4 bases and J shed 4 bases, with 14 bases lying between them. The CDR3 consists of 14 residues. This CDR3 reads CASSSLGQTYGYTF. Here the CDR3 DNA reads TGTGCCAGCAGCAGCCTCGGACAGACCTATGGCTACACCTTC. The full variable domain, its missing parts supplied by reference TRBV9 and TRBJ1-2, is DSGVTQTPKHLITATGQRVTLRCSPRSGDLSVYWYQQSLDQGLQFLIQYYNGEERAKGNILERFSAQQFPDLHSELNLSSLELGDSALYFCASSSLGQTYGYTFGSGTRLTVV.

Only a few counts were recorded for this clonotype. CDR3 protein: CASSVGIGETQYF. CDR3 sequence (DNA): TGTGCCAGCAGCGTAGGTATAGGAGAGACCCAGTACTTC. The V and J genes are TRBV9 and TRBJ2-5, with unresolved D. CDR3 size: 13 residues. Germline V CDR1 and CDR2: SGDLS, YYNGEE. Trimming stripped 0 bases from V and 4 bases from J, with 7 bases between. The full variable domain, completed using reference TRBV9 and TRBJ2-5, is DSGVTQTPKHLITATGQRVTLRCSPRSGDLSVYWYQQSLDQGLQFLIQYYNGEERAKGNILERFSAQQFPDLHSELNLSSLELGDSALYFCASSVGIGETQYFGPGTRLLVL.

This rearrangement joins TRBV4-2 to TRBJ1-4; 9 bases are a match to TRBD1. With 4 bases clipped from V and 1 base from J, the junction kept 10 bases outside the gene matches. The CDR3 covers 18 residues. Germline V gene sequence: CDR1 LGHNA, CDR2 YNFKEQ. The CDR3, as DNA: TGTGCCAGCAGCCCATTCCCCGGACAGGGGAGAACTAATGAAAAACTGTTTTTT. This gives the protein CASSPFPGQGRTNEKLFF.

This clonotype appeared a few times. This sequence joins TRBV28 and TRBJ2-1; 10 bases are shared with TRBD1. In germline, CDR1 is MDHEN, CDR2 SYDVKM. This CDR3 region has 13 residues. Losses at the gene ends were 1 base for V and 14 bases for J; bases not matched to a gene: 5. CDR3 sequence (DNA): TGTGCCAGCAGTTTATTTGGGGGGACAGGGGAGTTCTTC. Protein: CASSLFGGTGEFF.

The rearrangement links TRBV6-1 to TRBJ2-7; D is undetermined. The germline V and J ends were trimmed by 6 bases and 4 bases, with 19 bases remaining between them. CDR3 size: 15 residues. Germline-derived CDR1 and CDR2 are MNHNS and SASEGT. This chain's CDR3 is CASSSSYRTEYEQYF. CDR3 bases: TGTGCCAGCAGCTCGAGCTACCGAACAGAGTACGAGCAGTACTTC.